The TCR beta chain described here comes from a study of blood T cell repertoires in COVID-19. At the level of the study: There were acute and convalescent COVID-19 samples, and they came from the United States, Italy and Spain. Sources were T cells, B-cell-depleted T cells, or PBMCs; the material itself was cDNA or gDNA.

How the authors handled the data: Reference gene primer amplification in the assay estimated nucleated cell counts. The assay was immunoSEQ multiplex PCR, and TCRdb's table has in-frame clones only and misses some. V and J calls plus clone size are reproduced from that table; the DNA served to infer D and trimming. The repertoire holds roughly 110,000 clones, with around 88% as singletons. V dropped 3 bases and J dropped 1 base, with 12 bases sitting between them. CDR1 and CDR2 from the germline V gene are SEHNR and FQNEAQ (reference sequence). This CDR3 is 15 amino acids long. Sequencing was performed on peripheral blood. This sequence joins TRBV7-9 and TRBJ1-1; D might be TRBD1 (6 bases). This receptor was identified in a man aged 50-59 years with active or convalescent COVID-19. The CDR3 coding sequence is TGTGCCAGCAGCTTCCAAGGGGGGGCGAACACTGAAGCTTTCTTT. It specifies CASSFQGGANTEAFF. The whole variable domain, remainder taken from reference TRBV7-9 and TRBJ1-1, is DTGVSQNPRHKITKRGQNVTFRCDPISEHNRLYWYRQTLGQGPEFLTYFQNEAQLEKSRLLSDRFSAERPKGSFSTLEIQRTEQGDSAMYLCASSFQGGANTEAFFGQGTRLTVV.